This entry lists 16 T cell receptor beta chains sequenced from one sample in a study of blood T cell repertoires in COVID-19. Measured with immunoSEQ multiplex PCR; TCRdb has only the in-frame clones, and not every one. The profile shows approximately 170,000 clones, about 80% of them singletons. The sequenced sample was peripheral blood. These receptors all stem from a human donor with acute or convalescent COVID-19. The donor label of this sample is uncertain.

V and J are TRBV18 and TRBJ1-1; no clear D. V lost 3 bases, J lost 1 base, and 9 bases lay in between. Looked up from germline, CDR1 is KGHSH and CDR2 is LQKENI. This CDR3 has 14 amino acids. CDR3 sequence reads: CASSPSGKNTEAFF. CDR3 bases: TGTGCCAGCTCACCTTCCGGGAAGAACACTGAAGCTTTCTTT. Combining the CDR3 with reference TRBV18 and TRBJ1-1 gives the whole variable domain NAGVMQNPRHLVRRRGQEARLRCSPMKGHSHVYWYRQLPEEGLKFMVYLQKENIIDESGMPKERFSAEFPKEGPSILRIQQVVRGDSAAYFCASSPSGKNTEAFFGQGTRLTVV.

The genes are TRBV7-6 and TRBJ1-1, with D perhaps TRBD1 (5 bases). Between the trimmed V and J ends, which lost 0 bases and 2 bases, there was a span of 10 bases. CDR1 is SGHVS and CDR2 is FNYEAQ in the germline V gene. CDR3 size: 15 residues. The CDR3 DNA sequence: TGTGCCAGCAGCTTAGCAGGGCAGGGAAACACTGAAGCTTTCTTT. Amino acid sequence: CASSLAGQGNTEAFF. Full variable domain (missing parts from reference TRBV7-6 and TRBJ1-1): GAGVSQSPRYKVTKRGQDVALRCDPISGHVSLYWYRQALGQGPEFLTYFNYEAQQDKSGLPNDRFSAERPEGSISTLTIQRTEQRDSAMYRCASSLAGQGNTEAFFGQGTRLTVV.

The rearrangement uses TRBV6-5 and TRBJ1-2, with D perhaps matching TRBD1 (6 bases). This CDR3 region has 15 residues. V was clipped by 5 bases and J by 8 bases, with 21 bases between them. Germline V gene sequence: CDR1 MNHEY, CDR2 SVGAGI. The CDR3 sequence is CASSPPGLRGGGYTF. The CDR3 nucleotides are TGTGCCAGCAGTCCCCCGGGCCTCAGGGGAGGGGGCTACACCTTC.

J is TRBJ1-2 and V is TRBV2; TRBD1 is a possible D gene (6 bases). Germline CDR1 SNHLY, CDR2 FYNNEI. V was pared by 3 bases and J by 7 bases, with 12 bases between. The CDR3 runs to 13 residues. CDR3 sequence reads: CASSDRGMAGYTF. CDR3 in DNA: TGTGCCAGCAGTGACAGGGGTATGGCTGGCTACACCTTC.

This clone was seen only once. The same CDR3 also results from other DNA sequences found in this sample. This chain connects TRBV30 to TRBJ1-6; D not certain. The CDR3 spans 14 residues. CDR1 and CDR2 (germline): GTSNPN, SVGIG (reference sequence). Trimming took off 0 bases at V and 7 bases at J, with 10 bases between the two ends. The CDR3 here is CAWSVTVDNSPLHF. The CDR3 DNA reads TGTGCCTGGAGTGTAACAGTCGACAATTCACCCCTCCACTTT. Full variable domain (rest looked up from reference TRBV30 and TRBJ1-6): SQTIHQWPATLVQPVGSPLSLECTVEGTSNPNLYWYRQAAGRGLQLLFYSVGIGQISSEVPQNLSASRPQDRQFILSSKKLLLSDSGFYLCAWSVTVDNSPLHFGNGTRLTVT.

The J gene is TRBJ2-2, the V gene TRBV29-1, with TRBD1 matching over 10 bases. The CDR3 length is 15 residues. CDR1 SQVTM and CDR2 ANQGSEA come from the germline V gene. Germline trimming cut 1 base from V and 8 bases from J; bases unmatched to any gene: 7. CDR3 in DNA: TGCAGCGTTGAAGGCGGACAGGGGGTAGCTGGGGAGCTGTTTTTT. This codes for CSVEGGQGVAGELFF.

Here the CDR3 reads CASSEQGDGYTF. The CDR3 nucleotides are TGTGCCAGCAGTGAACAGGGGGACGGCTACACCTTC. The V gene is TRBV6-1, the J gene TRBJ1-2; 7 bases are shared with TRBD1. The V gene's germline CDR1 is MNHNS and CDR2 SASEGT. V shed 2 bases and J 8 bases; nucleotides not matched to a gene: 2. The CDR3 is 12 residues long.

With respect to this clone: The same CDR3 arises from other DNA sequences in this sample as well. The J gene is TRBJ1-2, the V gene TRBV29-1; possibly TRBD1 for D (5 bases). The germline V and J ends were trimmed by 5 bases and 1 base, with 8 bases remaining between them. The germline V gene has CDR1 SQVTM and CDR2 ANQGSEA. The CDR3 covers 12 residues. CDR3 nucleotide sequence: TGCAGCGTTTCCGGGGGTAACTATGGCTACACCTTC. Translation gives CSVSGGNYGYTF.

This chain uses TRBV28 with TRBJ1-2; D is unclear. Germline V lookup: CDR1 MDHEN, CDR2 SYDVKM. Trimming removed 2 bases at V and 4 bases at J, with 8 bases between. CDR3 length: 13 residues. The CDR3 sequence is CASSLGEAYGYTF. CDR3 DNA sequence: TGTGCCAGCAGTTTAGGGGAGGCCTATGGCTACACCTTC.

The chain uses TRBV5-1 and TRBJ2-7; D possibly corresponds to TRBD1 (6 bases). The germline gives CDR1 SGHRS, CDR2 YFSETQ. This CDR3 has 14 amino acids. Trimming shortened V by 7 bases and J by 2 bases, and 16 bases separated the two germline ends. CDR3 protein: CASEDHRVPYEQYF. CDR3 DNA sequence: TGCGCCAGCGAGGATCACAGGGTCCCCTACGAGCAGTACTTC.

The chain uses TRBV30 and TRBJ1-2; 10 positions agree with TRBD1. The CDR3 has 15 amino acids. Per the germline V gene, CDR1 is GTSNPN and CDR2 is SVGIG (reference sequence). V was clipped by 0 bases and J by 4 bases; unmatched bases: 5. CDR3 region: CAWSVPRTGGYGYTF. DNA of the CDR3: TGTGCCTGGAGTGTACCGCGGACAGGGGGCTATGGCTACACCTTC.

The chain is built from TRBV1 and TRBJ2-1; TRBD2, the table's D call, lacks a check against the DNA. TRBV1 is flagged as a pseudogene. The CDR3 contains 18 residues. The CDR3 protein is CTSSQDLTLFMEREGQFF. The CDR3 DNA follows: TGCACCAGCAGCCAAGATCTTACCCTCTTCATGGAGCGGGAGGGGCAGTTCTTC.

The V call is TRBV2, the J call TRBJ2-3; D might be TRBD1 (6 bases). This CDR3 is built from 17 residues. Trimming left V 3 bases short and J 4 bases short, with 20 bases between. Germline-derived CDR1 and CDR2 are SNHLY and FYNNEI. Here the CDR3 reads CASSDSGTFGWADTQYF. CDR3 nucleotides: TGTGCCAGCAGTGACTCCGGGACATTCGGCTGGGCAGATACGCAGTATTTT.

The CDR3 loop is CAGNDGQGAGETQYF. The CDR3 DNA reads as TGTGCCGGCAACGACGGACAGGGGGCGGGTGAGACCCAGTACTTC. The J gene is TRBJ2-5, the V gene TRBV30, with 11 nucleotides matching TRBD1. The CDR3 length is 15 residues. J was trimmed by 5 bases and V by 8 bases; bases with no gene match: 13. CDR1 and CDR2 from the germline V gene are GTSNPN and SVGIG (reference sequence).

The chain carries TRBV19 and TRBJ2-2; maybe TRBD1 (6 bases). The CDR3 is 14 residues long. Deletions cut 3 bases from V and 7 bases from J, with 12 bases between. The V gene's germline CDR1 is LNHDA and CDR2 SQIVND (reference sequence). The CDR3 spells CASSIGGGSGELFF. CDR3 nucleotides: TGTGCCAGTAGTATTGGGGGCGGTAGCGGGGAGCTGTTTTTT. The entire variable domain, with the rest obtained from reference TRBV19 and TRBJ2-2, is as follows: DGGITQSPKYLFRKEGQNVTLSCEQNLNHDAMYWYRQDPGQGLRLIYYSQIVNDFQKGDIAEGYSVSREKKESFPLTVTSAQKNPTAFYLCASSIGGGSGELFFGEGSRLTVL.

The rearrangement uses TRBV5-1 and TRBJ2-5; maybe TRBD2 (5 bases). CDR3 length: 12 residues. V was pared by 4 bases and J by 9 bases, with 13 bases between. Germline lookup yields CDR1 SGHRS and CDR2 YFSETQ. The CDR3, as DNA: TGCGCCAGCAGCCTCCCGGCGGAGGCCCAGTACTTC. It is translated as CASSLPAEAQYF.